The table lists the clone carrying this T cell receptor beta chain with a few counts. Authors' data handling: Researchers report that nucleated cell counts were estimated from reference gene primer amplification. Assay: immunoSEQ multiplex PCR; the TCRdb copy retains only in-frame clones and omits some. Clone size and V and J calls were adopted from that table, with D and trimming inferred from the DNA. The data hold fewer than 250,000 clones, with about 77% observed a single time. Those enrolled, adults aged about 18 to 95 years, came from 20 to 25 US areas. Per germline, CDR1 SGHTA and CDR2 FQGTGA. The CDR3 totals 16 residues. V shed 5 bases, J shed 3 bases, and the junction held 6 bases outside the gene matches. This record belongs to a study of blood T cell repertoires in COVID-19. In the study overall: The origin of the acute and convalescent COVID-19 samples was the United States, Italy and Spain. The analysed material was cDNA or gDNA that came from T cells, B-cell-depleted T cells, or PBMCs.

This clonotype originated in a woman aged 45-60 years with acute COVID-19. Sequencing input: PBMCs or T cells enriched from blood (not recorded which). The chain uses TRBV7-3 and TRBJ2-3; TRBD2 matches 12 bases. The CDR3 spells CASSRSSGGGTDTQYF. DNA for the CDR3: TGTGCCAGCAGCCGATCTAGCGGGGGGGGGACAGATACGCAGTATTTT.